A single sample is the source of the 20 T cell receptor beta chains below, sequenced in a study of T cells after yellow fever vaccination (dated by TCRdb to between 2018 and 2021). This specimen's treatment or condition label, per the study, means: live attenuated yellow fever vaccine strain. Libraries were constructed by 5' RACE. The sequencer listed for this sample is Illumina HiSeq 2500. TCRdb handled the public reads itself, with Q25 trimming in fastp and clone calling in MiXCR, and kept productive beta chains. Under each unique CDR3 protein, matching rows form one entry showing the most common genes and DNA. The sample profile shows under 300,000 distinct CDR3 sequences; approximately 6.7% of them were found once. Jointly, the top ten make up 1% to 1.2% of the sample. This specimen was CD4+ T cells sorted from PBMCs, taken on the day of the yellow fever booster vaccination. These receptors all stem from a man younger than 45 who received the YFV17D yellow fever vaccine.

Here the CDR3 DNA reads TGTGCCAGCAGCTCACCGGGACCGCTCCGTTATGGCTACACCTTC. It specifies CASSSPGPLRYGYTF. The rearrangement uses TRBV7-2 and TRBJ1-2; tentatively, D is TRBD1 (5 bases). The germline V gene has CDR1 SGHTA and CDR2 FQGNSA. V lost 4 bases and J lost 5, with 17 bases in between. CDR3 length: 15 amino acids.

This clonotype was recorded many times. The chain has TRBV6-5 and TRBJ2-1; TRBD2 might be the D (6 bases). Looked up from germline, CDR1 is MNHEY and CDR2 is SVGAGI. V lost 5 bases to trimming and J lost 0 bases, with 11 bases between them. The length of the CDR3 is 15 residues. The CDR3 reads CASSPLTSSYNEQFF. In DNA, the CDR3 is TGTGCCAGCAGTCCCCTGACTAGCTCCTACAATGAGCAGTTCTTC.

A few counts support this clonotype. V gene TRBV20-1 combines with J gene TRBJ2-3; 9 nucleotides agree with TRBD2. Germline CDR1 DFQATT, CDR2 SNEGSKA (reference sequence). The V segment lost 7 bases and the J segment 3 bases; nucleotides outside the gene matches: 11. The CDR3 runs to 15 residues. Here the CDR3 reads CSVPRSGSGTDTQYF. In DNA, the CDR3 is TGCAGTGTTCCACGTAGCGGGAGTGGGACAGATACGCAGTATTTT.

This clonotype has more than one count but fewer than ten. The chain carries TRBV5-4 and TRBJ2-3; 9 bases fit TRBD2. The germline gives CDR1 SGHNT, CDR2 YYREEE (reference sequence). The V and J ends lost 3 bases and 5 bases, in that order; junction bases with no gene match: 10. This CDR3 is built from 16 residues. CDR3 loop: CASSSPGLALGDTQYF. In DNA form, the CDR3 reads TGTGCCAGCAGCTCGCCGGGACTAGCCCTCGGAGATACGCAGTATTTT.

This clonotype was seen repeatedly, ten times or more. The V and J genes are TRBV27 and TRBJ2-7; D might be TRBD2 (7 bases). The CDR3 length is 16 residues. The V gene lost 3 bases and the J gene lost 5 bases, with 20 bases spanning the gap. Germline V gives CDR1 MNHEY, CDR2 SMNVEV (reference sequence). The CDR3 DNA reads TGTGCCAGCAGTTTTGGGGGGGTAGACAGGCTCGACGAGCAGTACTTC. Translation: CASSFGGVDRLDEQYF.

The V and J genes are TRBV10-3 and TRBJ2-5; D is ambiguous. Germline assignment: CDR1 ENHRY and CDR2 SYGVKD. The CDR3 sequence is 14 residues long. Trimming left V 5 bases short and J 5 bases short, with 15 bases between. Here the CDR3 reads CAISNGNLEETQYF. The CDR3 bases are TGTGCCATCAGTAATGGGAATTTAGAGGAGACCCAGTACTTC.

This chain links TRBV19 with TRBJ1-1, with 10 bases that match TRBD1. With V trimmed by 6 bases and J by 5 bases, 9 bases remained unmatched. In germline, CDR1 is LNHDA, CDR2 SQIVND (reference sequence). This CDR3 comprises 15 residues. The CDR3 is CASSLLGQGRTEAFF. In nucleotides, the CDR3 is TGTGCCAGTAGCCTTCTGGGACAGGGGAGGACTGAAGCTTTCTTT. The full variable domain, with the rest looked up from reference TRBV19 and TRBJ1-1, is DGGITQSPKYLFRKEGQNVTLSCEQNLNHDAMYWYRQDPGQGLRLIYYSQIVNDFQKGDIAEGYSVSREKKESFPLTVTSAQKNPTAFYLCASSLLGQGRTEAFFGQGTRLTVV.

This clonotype was observed a few times. This sequence joins TRBV7-2 and TRBJ2-7; 9 bases match TRBD2. Unmatched junction bases numbered 7, after V lost 4 bases and J lost 3 bases. CDR1 is SGHTA, CDR2 FQGNSA, per germline. The CDR3 totals 15 residues. The CDR3 bases are TGTGCCAGCAGCTCCAGGGCGACTAGCGGCTACGAGCAGTACTTC. Protein sequence: CASSSRATSGYEQYF.

This clonotype was seen ten or more times. The chain recombines TRBV7-2 with TRBJ2-1, with 9 bases that match TRBD2. There are 16 residues in the CDR3. Looked up from germline, CDR1 is SGHTA and CDR2 is FQGNSA. The V gene end was trimmed by 1 base and the J gene end by 1 base; junction bases not matched to a gene: 2. The CDR3 reads CASSLGGRGSYNEQFF. Here the CDR3 DNA reads TGTGCCAGCAGCTTAGGCGGGAGGGGTTCCTACAATGAGCAGTTCTTC.

The chain uses TRBV20-1 and TRBJ2-2; TRBD2 matches at 14 bases. The CDR3 covers 16 residues. Per the germline V gene, CDR1 is DFQATT and CDR2 is SNEGSKA (reference sequence). As DNA, the CDR3 is TGCTTTGCCAATAGTGGGACTAGCGGGAGATCAGGGGAGCTGTTTTTT. This translates into CFANSGTSGRSGELFF.

This clonotype has only a few counts. V usage is TRBV29-1 and J usage is TRBJ2-3, with 12 bases fitting TRBD2. CDR1 SQVTM and CDR2 ANQGSEA come from the germline V gene. With 7 bases clipped from V and 2 bases from J, the junction kept 10 bases outside the gene matches. This CDR3 contains 16 residues. The CDR3 sequence is CSAQGGLAGTTDTQYF. CDR3 sequence (DNA): TGCAGCGCCCAGGGCGGACTAGCGGGAACCACAGATACGCAGTATTTT.

This clonotype has ten or more counts. This chain uses TRBV18 with TRBJ2-2, with 7 positions matching TRBD2. In germline, CDR1 is KGHSH, CDR2 LQKENI. The CDR3 is 16 amino acids. The V segment lost 1 base and the J segment 6 bases; nucleotides outside the gene matches: 8. CDR3 residues: CASSPQTSQRPGELFF. The CDR3 DNA is TGTGCCAGCTCACCACAGACTAGCCAGAGGCCCGGGGAGCTGTTTTTT. Filled out from reference TRBV18 and TRBJ2-2, the complete variable domain reads NAGVMQNPRHLVRRRGQEARLRCSPMKGHSHVYWYRQLPEEGLKFMVYLQKENIIDESGMPKERFSAEFPKEGPSILRIQQVVRGDSAAYFCASSPQTSQRPGELFFGEGSRLTVL.

A few counts support this clonotype. The V and J genes are TRBV10-3 and TRBJ2-2, with D perhaps TRBD2 (5 bases). The germline V and J ends were trimmed by 11 bases and 2 bases, with 12 bases remaining between them. The CDR3 consists of 13 residues. CDR1 is ENHRY, CDR2 SYGVKD, per germline. This CDR3 reads CAVSSPNTGELFF. The CDR3 nucleotides read TGTGCCGTCTCTAGCCCTAACACCGGGGAGCTGTTTTTT.

The chain couples TRBV25-1 to TRBJ1-5, with a weak D call TRBD1 (5 bases). Germline-derived CDR1 and CDR2 are MGHDK and SYGVNS. Trimming stripped 6 bases from V and 11 bases from J, with 23 bases between. This CDR3 spans 15 amino acids. In nucleotides, the CDR3 is TGTGCCAGCAGAGAGGGGAGTCCCTGGGGTTCGGCCCAGCATTTT. Translation gives CASREGSPWGSAQHF. The complete variable domain, with remaining parts taken from reference TRBV25-1 and TRBJ1-5, reads EADIYQTPRYLVIGTGKKITLECSQTMGHDKMYWYQQDPGMELHLIHYSYGVNSTEKGDLSSESTVSRIRTEHFPLTLESARPSHTSQYLCASREGSPWGSAQHFGDGTRLSIL.

This clonotype was detected ten times or more. The rearrangement links TRBV7-2 to TRBJ1-6; D is unclear. The CDR3 contains 16 residues. The germline V gene encodes CDR1 SGHTA and CDR2 FQGNSA. V was trimmed by 5 bases and J by 8 bases, leaving 19 bases between them. The CDR3 nucleotides are TGTGCCAGCAGCCCTACCCGCGGGGTCCGGGATTCACCCCTCCACTTT. It yields the protein CASSPTRGVRDSPLHF.

This clonotype has more than one count but fewer than ten. The chain has TRBV30 and TRBJ2-5; D not certain. V gave up 0 bases and J gave up 4 bases, with 3 bases separating them. CDR1 GTSNPN and CDR2 SVGIG come from the germline V gene (reference sequence). CDR3 length equals 11 residues. The CDR3 here is CAWSVRETQYF. The CDR3 DNA reads as TGTGCCTGGAGTGTACGAGAGACCCAGTACTTC.

There are many counts of this clonotype. The J gene is TRBJ2-5, the V gene TRBV25-1; D ambiguous. Trimming took off 6 bases at V and 4 bases at J, with 9 bases between the two ends. The germline V gene encodes CDR1 MGHDK and CDR2 SYGVNS. The CDR3 covers 12 residues. The CDR3 loop reads CASRPDRETQYF. The DNA of the CDR3 is TGTGCCAGCAGACCCGACCGAGAGACCCAGTACTTC.

This clonotype came up many times. The chain links TRBV6-5 to TRBJ2-2; no definite D call. Germline-derived CDR1 and CDR2 are MNHEY and SVGAGI. The CDR3 is 14 amino acids. V lost 2 bases and J lost 8, with 12 bases in between. The CDR3 DNA reads TGTGCCAGCAGTTACCGGCCGCTAGGTGGGGAGCTGTTTTTT. Translation gives CASSYRPLGGELFF.

The J gene is TRBJ2-1, the V gene TRBV7-2; TRBD2 might be the D (6 bases). Looked up from germline, CDR1 is SGHTA and CDR2 is FQGNSA. This CDR3 has 17 amino acids. V lost 4 bases and J 0 bases, leaving 16 bases between the germline ends. In nucleotides, the CDR3 is TGTGCCAGCAGCTCCCGTCGGGCGGGGAGCTCCTACAATGAGCAGTTCTTC. Its translation: CASSSRRAGSSYNEQFF.

This clonotype has at least ten counts. The chain couples TRBV12-3 or TRBV12-4 to TRBJ2-7, with a weak D call TRBD2 (5 bases). This CDR3 has 11 residues. The V and J ends lost 6 bases and 4 bases respectively, with 7 bases between them. The CDR3 reads CASSERYEQYF. DNA of the CDR3: TGTGCCAGCAGCGAGCGGTACGAGCAGTACTTC.